The next 5 T cell receptor beta chains were all read from a single sample in a study of cytomegalovirus exposure and HLA in healthy donors. PCR employed 60 Vbeta and 13 Jbeta primers. Method: immunoSEQ multiplex PCR; TCRdb's copy keeps in-frame clones and lacks some. The sample consists of tens of thousands of clones, 75% of them appearing once. Input material: PBMCs. Every receptor here comes from a man aged 35-49 years in good health and CMV-seronegative.

This clone was detected a few times. Additional DNA sequences in this sample encode the identical CDR3. CDR3 nucleotides: TGCAGCGGAGGACAGGGAAACACTGAAGCTTTCTTT. Translated, it gives CSGGQGNTEAFF. This chain links TRBV29-1 with TRBJ1-1; 8 nucleotides align to TRBD1. V lost 7 bases to trimming and J lost 2 bases; unmatched junction nucleotides: 3. The CDR3 is 12 residues long. The germline gives CDR1 SQVTM, CDR2 ANQGSEA.

This rearrangement joins TRBV5-1 to TRBJ2-7; the match to TRBD2 covers 14 bases. Germline V gives CDR1 SGHRS, CDR2 YFSETQ. The CDR3 is made up of 15 amino acids. Trimming cost V 3 bases and J 2 bases; bases outside gene matches: 1. The CDR3, as DNA: TGCGCCAGCAGCTGGGGACTAGCGGGGGCCTACGAGCAGTACTTC. It translates to CASSWGLAGAYEQYF. The whole variable domain, remainder taken from reference TRBV5-1 and TRBJ2-7, is KAGVTQTPRYLIKTRGQQVTLSCSPISGHRSVSWYQQTPGQGLQFLFEYFSETQRNKGNFPGRFSGRQFSNSRSEMNVSTLELGDSALYLCASSWGLAGAYEQYFGPGTRLTVT.

The chain employs TRBV13 and TRBJ2-5; the D gene is possibly TRBD2 (6 bases). In germline, CDR1 is PRHDT, CDR2 FYEKMQ (reference sequence). Trimming removed 2 bases from V and 5 bases from J, with 15 bases in between. The CDR3 runs 15 residues. DNA for the CDR3: TGTGCCAGCAGCTTAACGCAGGCTGGGGGGGAGACCCAGTACTTC. Encoded protein: CASSLTQAGGETQYF.

CDR3 coding DNA: TGCGCCAGCAGTGAGTCTAGAGCAGAGACCCAGTACTTC. As protein: CASSESRAETQYF. The chain recombines TRBV10-2 with TRBJ2-5; D is unresolved. Germline V gene lookup returns CDR1 WSHSY and CDR2 SAAADI. Trimming took 0 bases from V and 4 from J, leaving 6 bases between them. CDR3 size: 13 residues.

The V gene is TRBV4-2, the J gene TRBJ2-7; TRBD2 is a possible D gene (5 bases). V lost 0 bases and J lost 2, with 11 bases in between. The length of the CDR3 is 15 residues. CDR1 and CDR2 from the germline V gene are LGHNA and YNFKEQ. The CDR3 spells CASSQDLLATYEQYF. The CDR3 DNA reads TGTGCCAGCAGCCAAGATCTGCTAGCCACCTACGAGCAGTACTTC.